This T cell receptor beta chain emerged from a study of T cell repertoires in cytomegalovirus infection (dated by TCRdb to between 2018 and 2021). With regard to the full study: Donor HLA type was relevant to the analysis, because carriage of CMV infection together with the matching HLA type was indicated by public TCR beta signatures.

The CDR3 contains 13 residues, cysteine and phenylalanine counted. Only the CDR3 part of the read is kept: 39 bases, read in frame from the first base. The junction shows trimming of 5 bases on V and 5 bases on J, plus 13 bases between the germline ends. Based on the germline V gene, the CDR1 and CDR2 sequences are SGHTA and FQGNSA. This clonotype was seen ten or more times. This clone's antigen is unknown. The record has no base qualities; no much larger clone is one base away. Beyond this particular receptor, the publication reports: The ex vivo response was dominated by HLA-C-restricted CMV-specific TCR beta clonotypes, which also provided the single most frequent clonotype in two of eight donors. Cumulative frequency of public TCR beta family members discriminated carriers of CMV infection plus the relevant HLA type in this cohort and an independent roughly 320-donor cohort.

The sequencer was an Illumina HiSeq 1500. TCRdb took the public reads, trimmed them with fastp at Q25, ran MiXCR for clone calling and kept in-frame beta chains. Rows matching on CDR3 protein sequence are summarized as one entry with the most common DNA and genes. This sample has around 530,000 distinct CDR3 sequences in its table, and 26% of those were observed once. The ten biggest clones cover 13% of the sample. Input material: PBMCs. This clonotype was sampled from a human donor in good health (CMV status not recorded). Some clones in this sample may be carry-over from other donors' samples. The V and J segments used are TRBV7-2 and TRBJ2-7, with the D gene uncertain. The nucleotides are TGTGCCAGCAGCCCCCCCTTCCGGGACGAGCAGTACTTC. It encodes CASSPPFRDEQYF.